This TCR beta chain appears in the sequencing data of a study of molecular identifiers for immune sequencing clone quantification. The overall study: Replicates split RNA from roughly 20,000 or 100,000 naive CD8 cells five ways, and the researchers sequenced four portions.

A few counts support this clonotype. A much larger clone differs by one base, so this may be a read error. This CDR3 is missing its conserved last phenylalanine or tryptophan, likely due to a read error. The germline V and J ends were trimmed by 8 bases and 2 bases, with 18 bases remaining between them. There are 15 residues in the CDR3. CDR1 and CDR2 from the germline V gene are MNHEY and SVGAGI. Bulk libraries came from a prior protocol with listed TCR primers. MiXCR, applied by TCRdb to the PCR reads, yields one record per CDR3 protein. In the table there are around 470,000 distinct CDR3 sequences, about a fifth of which are singletons.

The sequenced sample was naive CD8+ T cells from blood, with Jurkat cell RNA spiked in. Subset described: FACS-sorted CD8+CD4-CCR7+CD45RA+ naive T cells. The receptor's source is a human donor in good health. Some libraries in this study had Jurkat cell RNA spiked in. The chain links TRBV6-5 to TRBJ2-5, with a weak D call TRBD1 (7 bases). The CDR3 nucleotides are TGTGCCAGCCATGGGGGGACAGCGCCACAAGAGACCCAGTACATC. It encodes CASHGGTAPQETQYI.